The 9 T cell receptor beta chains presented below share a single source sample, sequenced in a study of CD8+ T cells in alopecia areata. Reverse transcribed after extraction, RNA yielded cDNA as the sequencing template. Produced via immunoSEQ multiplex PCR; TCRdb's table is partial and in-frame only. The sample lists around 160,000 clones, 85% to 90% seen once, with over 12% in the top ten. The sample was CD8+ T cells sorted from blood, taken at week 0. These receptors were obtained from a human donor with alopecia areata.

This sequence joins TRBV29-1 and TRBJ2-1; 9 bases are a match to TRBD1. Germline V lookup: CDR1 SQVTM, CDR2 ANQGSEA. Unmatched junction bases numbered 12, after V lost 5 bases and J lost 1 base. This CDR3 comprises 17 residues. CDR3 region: CSVQGFNGTGSYNEQFF. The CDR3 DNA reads TGCAGCGTTCAAGGGTTTAATGGGACAGGGTCCTACAATGAGCAGTTCTTC.

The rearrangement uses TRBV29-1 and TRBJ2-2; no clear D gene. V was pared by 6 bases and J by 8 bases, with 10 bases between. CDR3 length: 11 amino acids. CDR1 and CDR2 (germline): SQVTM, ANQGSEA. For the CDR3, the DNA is TGCAGCGTCGCCCGTGGGGGGGAGCTGTTTTTT. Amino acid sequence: CSVARGGELFF.

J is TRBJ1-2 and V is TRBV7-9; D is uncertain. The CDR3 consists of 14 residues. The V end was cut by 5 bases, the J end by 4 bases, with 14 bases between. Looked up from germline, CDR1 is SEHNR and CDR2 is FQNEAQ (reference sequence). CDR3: CASSRSEGSYGYTF. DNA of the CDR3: TGTGCCAGCAGCCGATCTGAGGGTAGCTATGGCTACACCTTC.

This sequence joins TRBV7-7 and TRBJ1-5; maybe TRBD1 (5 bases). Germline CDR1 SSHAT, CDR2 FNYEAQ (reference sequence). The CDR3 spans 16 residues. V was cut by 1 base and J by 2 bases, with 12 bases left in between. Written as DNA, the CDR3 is TGTGCCAGCAGCTTAGAGTGCAGGGTCGGCAATCAGCCCCAGCATTTT. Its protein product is CASSLECRVGNQPQHF.

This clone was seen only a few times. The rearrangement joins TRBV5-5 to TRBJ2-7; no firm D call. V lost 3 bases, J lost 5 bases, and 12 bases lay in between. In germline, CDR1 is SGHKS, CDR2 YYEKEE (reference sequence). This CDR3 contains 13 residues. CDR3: CASSYRDHDEQYF. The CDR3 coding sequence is TGTGCCAGCAGCTATAGGGATCACGACGAGCAGTACTTC.

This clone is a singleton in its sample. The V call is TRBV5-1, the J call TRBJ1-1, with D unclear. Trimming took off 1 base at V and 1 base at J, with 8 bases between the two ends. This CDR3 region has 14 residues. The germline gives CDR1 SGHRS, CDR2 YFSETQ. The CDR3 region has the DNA TGCGCCAGCAGCTTGACTCCGCCGAACACTGAAGCTTTCTTT. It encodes CASSLTPPNTEAFF.

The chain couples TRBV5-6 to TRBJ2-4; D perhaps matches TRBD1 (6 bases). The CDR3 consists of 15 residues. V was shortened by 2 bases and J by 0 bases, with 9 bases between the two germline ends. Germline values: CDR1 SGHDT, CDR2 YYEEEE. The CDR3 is CASSFAGVAKNIQYF. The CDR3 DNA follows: TGTGCCAGCAGCTTTGCAGGGGTAGCCAAAAACATTCAGTACTTC.

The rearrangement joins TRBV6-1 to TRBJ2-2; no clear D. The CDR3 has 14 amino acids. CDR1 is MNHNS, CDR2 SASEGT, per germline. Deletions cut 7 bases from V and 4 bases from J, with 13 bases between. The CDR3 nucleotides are TGTGCCAGCAATGACCTATCTGGCACCGGGGAGCTGTTTTTT. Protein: CASNDLSGTGELFF.

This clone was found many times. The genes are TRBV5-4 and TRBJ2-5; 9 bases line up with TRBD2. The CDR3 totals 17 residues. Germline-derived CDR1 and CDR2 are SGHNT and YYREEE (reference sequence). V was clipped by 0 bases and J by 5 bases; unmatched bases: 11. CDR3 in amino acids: CASSLDPSGTSVETQYF. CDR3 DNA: TGTGCCAGCAGCTTGGATCCTAGCGGGACCTCGGTTGAGACCCAGTACTTC.